The entry below describes one TCR beta chain. Given a much more abundant clone one base away, this may be a read error. TCR beta CDR3 regions were amplified from RNA transcripts. With the HTBI primer set, the TCR CDR3 went through a first round of RT-PCR. In TCRdb, the multiplex PCR reads were re-called with MiXCR into one record per CDR3 protein. This sample carries around 700,000 distinct CDR3 sequences, approximately 40% of them seen once, and the ten largest clones take around 29%. CDR1 and CDR2 (germline): SGHAT, FQNNGV. The CDR3 loop spans 13 amino acids. This sample was taken from a study of T cells in Graves' hyperthyroidism and ophthalmopathy. Study as a whole: It was at initial diagnosis, before any treatment, that peripheral blood was collected.

Stable Graves' hyperthyroidism meant no ophthalmopathy progression within 18 months. Lactation, pregnancy, other autoimmune disease or uncontrolled infection excluded patients. The specimen sequenced was blood. This clonotype was obtained from a middle-aged woman with Graves' hyperthyroidism. The V call is TRBV11-2, the J call TRBJ2-2; no clear D gene. The CDR3 loop reads CVSSWTNTGELFF. The CDR3 bases are TGTGTCAGCAGCTGGACGAACACCGGGGAGCTGTTTTTT. Combining the CDR3 with reference TRBV11-2 and TRBJ2-2 gives the whole variable domain EAGVAQSPRYKIIEKRQSVAFWCNPISGHATLYWYQQILGQGPKLLIQFQNNGVVDDSQLPKDRFSAERLKGVDSTLKIQPAKLEDSAVYLCVSSWTNTGELFFGEGSRLTVL.